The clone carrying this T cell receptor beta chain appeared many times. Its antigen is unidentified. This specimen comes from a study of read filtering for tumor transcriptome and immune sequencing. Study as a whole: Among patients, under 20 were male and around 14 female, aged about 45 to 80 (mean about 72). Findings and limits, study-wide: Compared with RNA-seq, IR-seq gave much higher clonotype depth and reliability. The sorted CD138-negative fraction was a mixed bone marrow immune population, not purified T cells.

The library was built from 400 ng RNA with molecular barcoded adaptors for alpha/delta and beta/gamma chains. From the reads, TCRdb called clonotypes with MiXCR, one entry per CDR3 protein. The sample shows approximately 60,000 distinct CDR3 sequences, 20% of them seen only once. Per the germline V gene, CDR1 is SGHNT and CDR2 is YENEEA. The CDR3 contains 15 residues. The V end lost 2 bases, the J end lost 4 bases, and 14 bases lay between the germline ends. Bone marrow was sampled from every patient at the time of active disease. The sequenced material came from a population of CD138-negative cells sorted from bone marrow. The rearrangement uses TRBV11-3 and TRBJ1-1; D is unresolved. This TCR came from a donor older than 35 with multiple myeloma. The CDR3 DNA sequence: TGTGCCAGCAGCTTATTTAAGGGCAGCGGCACTGAAGCTTTCTTT. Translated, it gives CASSLFKGSGTEAFF.